Listed below are T cell receptor beta chains from one sample, sequenced in a study of T cell responses to AZD1222 COVID-19 vaccine. This table comes from immunoSEQ multiplex PCR, and its TCRdb copy is limited to in-frame clones, with some not included. The sample consists of approximately 140,000 clones, approximately 92% of them appearing once. The sequencing used peripheral blood, collected 28 days after the second AZD1222 dose. Source of these receptors: an adult who received the AZD1222 COVID-19 vaccine. Each CDR3 is given with its conserved first and last residue. D genes are given only for firm matches. Size is stated for part of the rows, as once, few or many counts, or as a class when the clone is expanded.

D: NA
size: NA
J: TRBJ1-2
V: TRBV14
DNA: TGTGCCAGCAGCCACCGGGGCGTTGGCTACACCTTC
CDR3: CASSHRGVGYTF

D: NA
size: NA
J: TRBJ2-1
V: TRBV9
DNA: TGTGCCAGCAGCGTAGGAGAGGGTTTCAACAATGAGCAGTTCTTC
CDR3: CASSVGEGFNNEQFF

D: TRBD1
size: NA
J: TRBJ1-1
V: TRBV12-3/TRBV12-4
DNA: TGTGCCAGCCGGGACAGGGAGAGCACTGAAGCTTTCTTT
CDR3: CASRDRESTEAFF

D: NA
size: NA
J: TRBJ2-1
V: TRBV18
DNA: TGTGCCAGCTCCCCAACTTGGGACAATGAGCAGTTCTTC
CDR3: CASSPTWDNEQFF

D: NA
size: NA
J: TRBJ1-6
V: TRBV6-5
DNA: TGTGCCAGCAGTTGGACACTTCAAGCACCCCTCCACTTT
CDR3: CASSWTLQAPLHF

D: TRBD1
size: NA
J: TRBJ1-1
V: TRBV2
DNA: TGTGCCAGCAGTGAACGGACAGGGGGCCCAAACACTGAAGCTTTCTTT
CDR3: CASSERTGGPNTEAFF

D: NA
size: NA
J: TRBJ1-5
V: TRBV10-3
DNA: TGTGCCATCAACCTCCGGGACTCCCGTCAGCCCCAGCATTTT
CDR3: CAINLRDSRQPQHF

D: NA
size: NA
J: TRBJ1-1
V: TRBV7-3
DNA: TGTGCCAGCAGCTCTCAAATGAACACTGAAGCTTTCTTT
CDR3: CASSSQMNTEAFF

D: TRBD1
size: NA
J: TRBJ2-3
V: TRBV19
DNA: TGTGCCAGTAGCCTCGGACAGGGAGACACAGATACGCAGTATTTT
CDR3: CASSLGQGDTDTQYF

D: NA
size: NA
J: TRBJ2-6
V: TRBV6-5
DNA: TGTGCCAGCAGGCTCGGGGACTCTGGGGCCAACGTCCTGACTTTC
CDR3: CASRLGDSGANVLTF

D: TRBD2
size: NA
J: TRBJ2-7
V: TRBV9
DNA: TGTGCCAGCAGCGTTGGACTAGCTAGCACCTACGAGCAGTACTTC
CDR3: CASSVGLASTYEQYF

D: NA
size: NA
J: TRBJ1-1
V: TRBV7-8
DNA: TGTGCCAGCAGCTTATATAGGGACACTGAAGCTTTCTTT
CDR3: CASSLYRDTEAFF

D: TRBD1
size: NA
J: TRBJ2-5
V: TRBV18
DNA: TGTGCCAGCTCACAAACGTCGACAGGGCGGGAGACCCAGTACTTC
CDR3: CASSQTSTGRETQYF

D: NA
size: NA
J: TRBJ2-5
V: TRBV10-3
DNA: TGTGCCATCAGTGAGTCAGGTAGCGCGGGGGAGACCCAGTACTTC
CDR3: CAISESGSAGETQYF

D: NA
size: NA
J: TRBJ2-2
V: TRBV19
DNA: TGTGCCAGTAGTATAGGAAGGAGTGACACCGGGGAGCTGTTTTTT
CDR3: CASSIGRSDTGELFF

D: NA
size: NA
J: TRBJ2-1
V: TRBV11-3
DNA: TGTGCCAGCAGCTTTTTCGGTGAACAGGGCAATGAGCAGTTCTTC
CDR3: CASSFFGEQGNEQFF

D: TRBD1
size: NA
J: TRBJ1-3
V: TRBV10-3
DNA: TGTGCCATCATGGAGGGGGCGGGTGGAAACACCATATATTTT
CDR3: CAIMEGAGGNTIYF

D: NA
size: once
J: TRBJ1-6
V: TRBV19
DNA: TGTGCCAGTAGTATAGATCTTACGGACTATAATTCACCCCTCCACTTT
CDR3: CASSIDLTDYNSPLHF

D: NA
size: NA
J: TRBJ1-6
V: TRBV28
DNA: TGTGCCAGCAGTTTGAGGAACAATTCACCCCTCCACTTT
CDR3: CASSLRNNSPLHF

D: NA
size: NA
J: TRBJ1-5
V: TRBV1
DNA: TGCACCAGCAGCCAAGATAGCCAGAATAATCAGCCCCAGCATTTT
CDR3: CTSSQDSQNNQPQHF

D: NA
size: NA
J: TRBJ2-4
V: TRBV3-1/TRBV3-2
DNA: TGTGCCAGCAGCCCCCAGGTAGCCAAAAACATTCAGTACTTC
CDR3: CASSPQVAKNIQYF

D: NA
size: NA
J: TRBJ1-5
V: TRBV6-6
DNA: TGTGCCAGCAGTTACCCCGTCCTGGTAGGGCAGCCCCAGCATTTT
CDR3: CASSYPVLVGQPQHF

D: TRBD1
size: NA
J: TRBJ1-5
V: TRBV19
DNA: TGTGCCAGTAGAGGGGGGACAGGTCCAATCTCGGCCCAGCATTTT
CDR3: CASRGGTGPISAQHF

D: TRBD1
size: NA
J: TRBJ1-4
V: TRBV3-1/TRBV3-2
DNA: TGTGCCAGCAGCCAAAAGGGGGCGGGTGAAAAACTGTTTTTT
CDR3: CASSQKGAGEKLFF

D: NA
size: NA
J: TRBJ1-6
V: TRBV4-1
DNA: TGCGCCAGCAGCCAAGATTCGGTAACCTATCCTTCACCCCTCCACTTT
CDR3: CASSQDSVTYPSPLHF

D: NA
size: NA
J: TRBJ1-1
V: TRBV7-9
DNA: TGTGCCAGCAGCTTAGTAGGGATACCGAACACTGAAGCTTTCTTT
CDR3: CASSLVGIPNTEAFF

D: NA
size: NA
J: TRBJ2-2
V: TRBV4-1
DNA: TGCGCCAGCAGCCAGACAAACACCGGGGAGCTGTTTTTT
CDR3: CASSQTNTGELFF

D: NA
size: NA
J: TRBJ1-1
V: TRBV30
DNA: TGTGCCTGGAGTGTACGACGGACGAACACTGAAGCTTTCTTT
CDR3: CAWSVRRTNTEAFF

D: NA
size: NA
J: TRBJ1-5
V: TRBV6-5
DNA: TGTGCCAGCAGCCGAGGGGACTTCAGCAATCAGCCCCAGCATTTT
CDR3: CASSRGDFSNQPQHF

D: TRBD1
size: NA
J: TRBJ1-2
V: TRBV7-2
DNA: TGTGCCAGCAGCTACGGACAGGGGGCTTATGGCTACACCTTC
CDR3: CASSYGQGAYGYTF

D: NA
size: NA
J: TRBJ1-5
V: TRBV12-3/TRBV12-4
DNA: TGTGCCAGCAGTACTGGTGCTCAGCCCCAGCATTTT
CDR3: CASSTGAQPQHF

D: NA
size: NA
J: TRBJ2-7
V: TRBV29-1
DNA: TGCAGCGTGGGTTCCAGGGGTTCTCAATACGAGCAGTACTTC
CDR3: CSVGSRGSQYEQYF

D: TRBD1
size: NA
J: TRBJ2-3
V: TRBV7-2
DNA: TGTGCCAGCAGCCCCGACCAAGGGGGCGTAGATACGCAGTATTTT
CDR3: CASSPDQGGVDTQYF

D: TRBD1
size: NA
J: TRBJ2-3
V: TRBV24-1
DNA: TGTGCCACCAGTGATCCCGGGACAGATCACACAGATACGCAGTATTTT
CDR3: CATSDPGTDHTDTQYF

D: TRBD1
size: NA
J: TRBJ1-6
V: TRBV6-5
DNA: TGTGCCAGCAGTTACAGCAGGGGGCCAGGGGGTGCGGCCCTCCACTTT
CDR3: CASSYSRGPGGAALHF

D: NA
size: few
J: TRBJ1-6
V: TRBV10-2
DNA: TGCGCCAGCAGAGTGGTGCAGGGAGCTAATTCACCCCTCCACTTT
CDR3: CASRVVQGANSPLHF

D: NA
size: NA
J: TRBJ1-6
V: TRBV5-4
DNA: TGTGCCAGCAGCGCCGCGGGGGTTAATTCACCCCTCCACTTT
CDR3: CASSAAGVNSPLHF

D: TRBD1
size: NA
J: TRBJ1-2
V: TRBV6-1
DNA: TGTGCCAGCAGTGAAAGGACAGGCTACTATGGCTACACCTTC
CDR3: CASSERTGYYGYTF

D: TRBD1
size: NA
J: TRBJ1-4
V: TRBV5-1
DNA: TGCGCCAGCAGCTTGGGCGTCGGACAGGGCCAGGAAAAACTGTTTTTT
CDR3: CASSLGVGQGQEKLFF

D: NA
size: NA
J: TRBJ2-2
V: TRBV5-4
DNA: TGTGCCAGCAGGTTGGGGCGGTCAGGAGGGACCGGGGAGCTGTTTTTT
CDR3: CASRLGRSGGTGELFF

D: NA
size: NA
J: TRBJ1-1
V: TRBV9
DNA: TGTGCCAGCAGCGCATTTTTCAACACTGAAGCTTTCTTT
CDR3: CASSAFFNTEAFF

D: NA
size: NA
J: TRBJ1-3
V: TRBV5-1
DNA: TGCGCCAGCAGCTTTCAGGGATCATCTAACACCATATATTTT
CDR3: CASSFQGSSNTIYF

D: TRBD2
size: once
J: TRBJ2-5
V: TRBV30
DNA: TGTGCCTGGAGTCCACTGGGAACCGGGAGGGAGGAGACCCAGTACTTC
CDR3: CAWSPLGTGREETQYF

D: TRBD2
size: few
J: TRBJ2-1
V: TRBV11-3
DNA: TGTGCCAGCAGCTTAGAACCTAGCGGATTCTCCTACAATGAGCAGTTCTTC
CDR3: CASSLEPSGFSYNEQFF

D: TRBD1
size: few
J: TRBJ1-2
V: TRBV19
DNA: TGTGCCAGTACCCGTCAGGGGGCGACGGATGCTAACTATGGCTACACCTTC
CDR3: CASTRQGATDANYGYTF

D: TRBD2
size: NA
J: TRBJ2-1
V: TRBV19
DNA: TGTGCCAGCCGGACTAGCGGGGTTGATGAGCAGTTCTTC
CDR3: CASRTSGVDEQFF

D: NA
size: NA
J: TRBJ1-1
V: TRBV11-3
DNA: TGTGCCAGCAGCCCGGTAGGGTTTGAAGCTTTCTTT
CDR3: CASSPVGFEAFF

D: TRBD2
size: once
J: TRBJ2-1
V: TRBV7-9
DNA: TGTGCCAGCAGTCGAGCGGCTCGCGGGGGGGCCCGGTGGAATGAGCAGTTCTTC
CDR3: CASSRAARGGARWNEQFF

D: NA
size: NA
J: TRBJ1-2
V: TRBV6-5
DNA: TGTGCCAGCAGTTACTCGTACAGGGACGTAGGCTACACCTTC
CDR3: CASSYSYRDVGYTF

D: NA
size: NA
J: TRBJ1-1
V: TRBV4-1
DNA: TGCGCCAGCAGCCAAAGTCCTCGGCTGAACACTGAAGCTTTCTTT
CDR3: CASSQSPRLNTEAFF

D: NA
size: NA
J: TRBJ2-7
V: TRBV19
DNA: TGTGCCACTGCGACCCTAAACTCCTACGAGCAGTACTTC
CDR3: CATATLNSYEQYF

D: NA
size: NA
J: TRBJ2-2
V: TRBV3-1/TRBV3-2
DNA: TGTGCCAGCAGCCACCGGGACCGCTACACCGGGGAGCTGTTTTTT
CDR3: CASSHRDRYTGELFF

D: NA
size: NA
J: TRBJ1-2
V: TRBV9
DNA: TGTGCCAGCAGAGAGAAGGGATGTGGCTACACCTTC
CDR3: CASREKGCGYTF

D: TRBD1
size: NA
J: TRBJ1-5
V: TRBV27
DNA: TGTGCCAGCAGGGGGACAGGGTTTGGTCAGCCCCAGCATTTT
CDR3: CASRGTGFGQPQHF

D: TRBD1
size: NA
J: TRBJ1-1
V: TRBV7-9
DNA: TGTGCCAGCAGCACTGGACAGGGAAAGGACACTGAAGCTTTCTTT
CDR3: CASSTGQGKDTEAFF

D: NA
size: NA
J: TRBJ1-2
V: TRBV16
DNA: TGTGCCAGCAGCCCCGGGAGGGGCTCTAACTATGGCTACACCTTC
CDR3: CASSPGRGSNYGYTF

D: NA
size: NA
J: TRBJ2-5
V: TRBV11-2
DNA: TGTGCCAGCAGCTCCTCCCGGGGGTTGGAGACCCAGTACTTC
CDR3: CASSSSRGLETQYF

D: NA
size: once
J: TRBJ2-1
V: TRBV20-1
DNA: TGCAGTGCTAGTCTATCAGGCAGGGGACTCTACAATGAGCAGTTCTTC
CDR3: CSASLSGRGLYNEQFF

D: NA
size: few
J: TRBJ1-4
V: TRBV6-6
DNA: TGTGCCAGCAGATACGACAGGCTTAATGAAAAACTGTTTTTT
CDR3: CASRYDRLNEKLFF

D: NA
size: NA
J: TRBJ1-1
V: TRBV12-3/TRBV12-4
DNA: TGTGCCAGCAGTTTGCGGGGGGACACTGAAGCTTTCTTT
CDR3: CASSLRGDTEAFF